This is a list of T cell receptor beta chains from one sample in a study of T cell responses to AZD1222 COVID-19 vaccine. Data came from immunoSEQ multiplex PCR; TCRdb stores just in-frame clones and leaves some out. The repertoire holds 150,000 to 250,000 clones, with approximately 94% as singletons. The material sequenced was peripheral blood, taken 28 days after the second AZD1222 dose. The receptors were gathered from an adult who received the AZD1222 COVID-19 vaccine. CDR3s include the opening cysteine and the closing phenylalanine or tryptophan. The order of the fields is clone size, V gene, J gene, D gene, CDR3 DNA, CDR3 protein. A D gene is named only where the DNA matches it firmly. The size field is filled for only some rows; it gives once, few, many or a size class.

size: .; V: TRBV29-1; J: TRBJ1-2; D: TRBD1; DNA: TGCAGCGTGGTGACAGGGTTTGGCTACACCTTC; CDR3: CSVVTGFGYTF
size: once; V: TRBV5-1; J: TRBJ1-1; D: .; DNA: TGCGCCAGCAGCCCAAGTGGGGGCGGGACTGAAGCTTTCTTT; CDR3: CASSPSGGGTEAFF
size: .; V: TRBV20-1; J: TRBJ2-1; D: .; DNA: TGCAGTGCTAGTCCGCCGGCTAGTGGTCACAATGAGCAGTTCTTC; CDR3: CSASPPASGHNEQFF
size: .; V: TRBV2; J: TRBJ1-1; D: .; DNA: TGTGCCAGCAGATATAACGGGGGGGCGGGCACTGAAGCTTTCTTT; CDR3: CASRYNGGAGTEAFF
size: .; V: TRBV19; J: TRBJ2-1; D: .; DNA: TGTGCCAGTACCGACTCGATGGTCGTTGAGCAGTTCTTC; CDR3: CASTDSMVVEQFF
size: .; V: TRBV24-1; J: TRBJ1-5; D: .; DNA: TGTGCCACCAGTGATTCTAGTTACAATCAGCCCCAGCATTTT; CDR3: CATSDSSYNQPQHF
size: .; V: TRBV2; J: TRBJ1-6; D: .; DNA: TGTGCCAGCAGTGAAGCGGGTTCACCCCTCCACTTT; CDR3: CASSEAGSPLHF
size: .; V: TRBV10-3; J: TRBJ1-6; D: TRBD1; DNA: TGTGCCATCAGTGACCGGACAGGGGGTTATTCACCCCTCCACTTT; CDR3: CAISDRTGGYSPLHF
size: .; V: TRBV16; J: TRBJ1-5; D: TRBD1; DNA: TGTGCCAGCAGCCAAGAGGGACAGGGTAATCAGCCCCAGCATTTT; CDR3: CASSQEGQGNQPQHF
size: .; V: TRBV7-9; J: TRBJ1-2; D: .; DNA: TGTGCCAGCAGCGCTTACACAGGGCCCAGCTATGGCTACACCTTC; CDR3: CASSAYTGPSYGYTF
size: once; V: TRBV5-1; J: TRBJ1-1; D: TRBD1; DNA: TGCGCCAGCAGCCTGACAGGGCTAACTGAAGCTTTCTTT; CDR3: CASSLTGLTEAFF
size: .; V: TRBV11-3; J: TRBJ1-5; D: TRBD1; DNA: TGTGCCAGCAGCCCAAAGACAGGGCTTTTGATTAAGCCCCAGCATTTT; CDR3: CASSPKTGLLIKPQHF
size: .; V: TRBV7-2; J: TRBJ2-1; D: TRBD2; DNA: TGTGCCAGCAGCTTCGGGCGTCTGGCGGGGGGTGAGCAGTTCTTC; CDR3: CASSFGRLAGGEQFF
size: .; V: TRBV6-5; J: TRBJ1-5; D: .; DNA: TGTGCCAGCAGGGATGGGGCCAATCAGCCCCAGCATTTT; CDR3: CASRDGANQPQHF
size: once; V: TRBV3-1/TRBV3-2; J: TRBJ2-5; D: .; DNA: TGTGCCAGCAGCCAAGAGGGCGGCCGGAGGAAGACCCAGTACTTC; CDR3: CASSQEGGRRKTQYF
size: .; V: TRBV6-5; J: TRBJ1-1; D: .; DNA: TGTGCCAGCAGTTACGGGCAGGGTTACACTGAAGCTTTCTTT; CDR3: CASSYGQGYTEAFF
size: .; V: TRBV6-5; J: TRBJ1-1; D: .; DNA: TGTGCCAGTCGGGGTTCTTGGACTGAAGCTTTCTTT; CDR3: CASRGSWTEAFF
size: .; V: TRBV19; J: TRBJ2-5; D: .; DNA: TGTGCCAGTAGCCCCGATTCGACGGCAGGGGCGAGAGAGACCCAGTACTTC; CDR3: CASSPDSTAGARETQYF
size: .; V: TRBV7-9; J: TRBJ1-5; D: .; DNA: TGTGCCAGCAGCTTAGGCCAGGGCCCTTATCGCAATCAGCCCCAGCATTTT; CDR3: CASSLGQGPYRNQPQHF
size: once; V: TRBV9; J: TRBJ1-4; D: .; DNA: TGTGCCAGCAGTCAGATGGCAGGGGCGAATAATGAAAAACTGTTTTTT; CDR3: CASSQMAGANNEKLFF
size: .; V: TRBV10-2; J: TRBJ1-5; D: .; DNA: TGCGCCAGCAGTGACAACAGGGACAATCAGCCCCAGCATTTT; CDR3: CASSDNRDNQPQHF
size: .; V: TRBV3-1/TRBV3-2; J: TRBJ1-4; D: .; DNA: TGTGCCAGCAGCCGCGGGTTGGTGACAGATGAAAAACTGTTTTTT; CDR3: CASSRGLVTDEKLFF
size: few; V: TRBV2; J: TRBJ2-1; D: TRBD2; DNA: TGTGCCAGCAGTGAAATCCGGGGGGGTGAGCAGTTCTTC; CDR3: CASSEIRGGEQFF
size: .; V: TRBV30; J: TRBJ1-2; D: .; DNA: TGTGCCTGGAGAAAACTGGTGGAGGGAACGGACTATGGCTACACCTTC; CDR3: CAWRKLVEGTDYGYTF
size: .; V: TRBV6-5; J: TRBJ2-3; D: .; DNA: TGTGCCAGCAGTTACTCAGCAGTAAGCACAGATACGCAGTATTTT; CDR3: CASSYSAVSTDTQYF
size: .; V: TRBV24-1; J: TRBJ1-1; D: .; DNA: TGTGCCACCAGTGATCTGACCTGGGACAAACGGTCGAGCACTGAAGCTTTCTTT; CDR3: CATSDLTWDKRSSTEAFF
size: .; V: TRBV4-1; J: TRBJ2-1; D: TRBD2; DNA: TGCGCCAGCAGCCTCCCGACTAGCGGGGTCAATGATGAGCAGTTCTTC; CDR3: CASSLPTSGVNDEQFF
size: .; V: TRBV19; J: TRBJ1-1; D: .; DNA: TGTGCCACCAGTATTGGGTTCAGAGATGAAGCTTTCTTT; CDR3: CATSIGFRDEAFF
size: .; V: TRBV5-6; J: TRBJ2-6; D: TRBD1; DNA: TGTGCCAGCAGACGAGACAGGGGGCTTTACTCTGGGGCCAACGTCCTGACTTTC; CDR3: CASRRDRGLYSGANVLTF
size: .; V: TRBV6-5; J: TRBJ1-4; D: TRBD1; DNA: TGTGCCAGCAGGGGACAGTATAATGAAAAACTGTTTTTT; CDR3: CASRGQYNEKLFF
size: .; V: TRBV5-1; J: TRBJ1-5; D: .; DNA: TGCGCCAGCAGCTTGGCGGGCGGTAGCAATCAGCCCCAGCATTTT; CDR3: CASSLAGGSNQPQHF
size: .; V: TRBV10-3; J: TRBJ1-2; D: TRBD1; DNA: TGTGCCATCAGCACGGGACAGGGGGATGGCTACACCTTC; CDR3: CAISTGQGDGYTF
size: .; V: TRBV4-2; J: TRBJ1-1; D: .; DNA: TGTGCCAGCAGCCAAGCCGTTGGGAACACTGAAGCTTTCTTT; CDR3: CASSQAVGNTEAFF
size: .; V: TRBV30; J: TRBJ1-2; D: .; DNA: TGTGCCTGGAGTGGATCAAGGCTTCCTAACTATGGCTACACCTTC; CDR3: CAWSGSRLPNYGYTF
size: .; V: TRBV3-1/TRBV3-2; J: TRBJ1-1; D: TRBD1; DNA: TGTGCCAGCGAGGTTCACAGGGGCTCTGAAGCTTTCTTT; CDR3: CASEVHRGSEAFF
size: .; V: TRBV2; J: TRBJ1-3; D: .; DNA: TGTGCCCACAGCACGGTTGGAAACACCATATATTTT; CDR3: CAHSTVGNTIYF
size: .; V: TRBV7-2; J: TRBJ1-6; D: .; DNA: TGTGCCAGCAGCTTAGCACAGGGAGTTTATTCACCCCTCCACTTT; CDR3: CASSLAQGVYSPLHF
size: .; V: TRBV28; J: TRBJ1-1; D: TRBD1; DNA: TGTGCCAGCAGTCAACAGCAAATGGACAGGGAGGGAAAAGCTTTCTTT; CDR3: CASSQQQMDREGKAFF
size: .; V: TRBV7-6; J: TRBJ2-2; D: TRBD2; DNA: TGTGCCAGCAGCTACCTAGCGGGGGGGCTTAGCTTCGGGGAGCTGTTTTTT; CDR3: CASSYLAGGLSFGELFF
size: .; V: TRBV12-3/TRBV12-4; J: TRBJ1-2; D: .; DNA: TGTGCCAGCAGCTTACAGGGAGGAGGCTACACCTTC; CDR3: CASSLQGGGYTF
size: .; V: TRBV3-1/TRBV3-2; J: TRBJ2-1; D: .; DNA: TGTGCCAGCAGCCAAGGGTGGTCAGAGCGCTCCTACAATGAGCAGTTCTTC; CDR3: CASSQGWSERSYNEQFF
size: .; V: TRBV5-1; J: TRBJ2-3; D: .; DNA: TGCGCCAGCAGCACGCAGGGATTCACAGATACGCAGTATTTT; CDR3: CASSTQGFTDTQYF
size: .; V: TRBV7-6; J: TRBJ2-7; D: .; DNA: TGTGCCAGCAGCTTAGTTTCAGGGGCCTACGAGCAGTACTTC; CDR3: CASSLVSGAYEQYF
size: .; V: TRBV7-3; J: TRBJ2-5; D: TRBD1; DNA: TGTGCCAGCAGCGCAGGCGGGGGACAGGGGATCCAAGAGACCCAGTACTTC; CDR3: CASSAGGGQGIQETQYF
size: once; V: TRBV24-1; J: TRBJ1-2; D: TRBD1; DNA: TGTGCCACCAGTGAGGGGACAGGGACTAACCGGAGAGGCTACACCTTC; CDR3: CATSEGTGTNRRGYTF
size: .; V: TRBV12-2; J: TRBJ1-2; D: .; DNA: TGTGCAAGTCGCTTAGATTATGTAAACTATGGCTACACCTTC; CDR3: CASRLDYVNYGYTF
size: .; V: TRBV3-1/TRBV3-2; J: TRBJ2-7; D: .; DNA: TGTGCCAGCAGCCAAGGGAGGGGGACAAACGAGCAGTACTTC; CDR3: CASSQGRGTNEQYF
size: .; V: TRBV9; J: TRBJ2-1; D: .; DNA: TGTGCCAGCAGCGTATCGGGAGAGCAGTTCTTC; CDR3: CASSVSGEQFF
size: .; V: TRBV5-1; J: TRBJ2-3; D: TRBD2; DNA: TGCGCCAGCAGCTTTCAGCGGGGGAGCACAGATACGCAGTATTTT; CDR3: CASSFQRGSTDTQYF
size: .; V: TRBV3-1/TRBV3-2; J: TRBJ2-3; D: TRBD2; DNA: TGTGCCAGCAGCCACAGCGGGACTAGCGCGGATACGCAGTATTTT; CDR3: CASSHSGTSADTQYF
size: .; V: TRBV5-1; J: TRBJ2-2; D: .; DNA: TGCGCCAGCAGCTTGGTCGACACCGGGGAGCTGTTTTTT; CDR3: CASSLVDTGELFF
size: .; V: TRBV5-4; J: TRBJ2-7; D: TRBD2; DNA: TGTGCCAGCAGCTGGACTAGCGGTAAGCAGTACTTC; CDR3: CASSWTSGKQYF
size: .; V: TRBV9; J: TRBJ2-2; D: .; DNA: TGTGCCAGCAGCGTGCGCAGTACGAACACCGGGGAGCTGTTTTTT; CDR3: CASSVRSTNTGELFF
size: .; V: TRBV11-2; J: TRBJ1-5; D: .; DNA: TGTGCCAGCAGCTTAGCCCGGTACCAGCTCCAGCATTTT; CDR3: CASSLARYQLQHF
size: .; V: TRBV15; J: TRBJ2-6; D: .; DNA: TGTGCCACCAGCACCGGACACGGACAAGGCTCTGGGGCCAACGTCCTGACTTTC; CDR3: CATSTGHGQGSGANVLTF
size: .; V: TRBV18; J: TRBJ1-1; D: TRBD1; DNA: TGTGCCAGCACTGGACAGGGGAACACTGAAGCTTTCTTT; CDR3: CASTGQGNTEAFF
size: .; V: TRBV5-1; J: TRBJ2-1; D: TRBD2; DNA: TGCGCCAGCAGCGCTGTGGGAGTAGCGGGGGGGCATGAGCAGTTCTTC; CDR3: CASSAVGVAGGHEQFF